These T cell receptor beta chains were read from a single sample in a study of blood T cell repertoires in COVID-19. Repertoires were generated with immunoSEQ multiplex PCR, while TCRdb's copy carries only in-frame clones and drops some. In the table there are 120,000 to 150,000 clones, 70% to 90% of which are singletons. Input material: peripheral blood. All receptors come from a human donor with acute or convalescent COVID-19. The donor label of this sample is uncertain. Both conserved end residues are part of each CDR3. The order of the fields is clone size, D gene, V gene, J gene, CDR3 protein, CDR3 DNA. A D gene is named only where the DNA matches it firmly. Clone size, where shown, is once, few, many, or a class for clones that have expanded.

>once|TRBD1|TRBV5-4|TRBJ1-2
CASTYRGTGPYGYTF
TGTGCCAGCACCTATCGAGGGACAGGGCCCTATGGCTACACCTTC
>NA|TRBD2|TRBV30|TRBJ2-7
CAWSRGQGTSGGPEQYF
TGTGCCTGGAGCAGGGGTCAAGGGACTAGCGGCGGACCCGAGCAGTACTTC
>NA|NA|TRBV18|TRBJ1-5
CASSPRGGEGPQHF
TGTGCCAGCTCACCACGCGGAGGCGAGGGTCCCCAGCATTTT
>NA|NA|TRBV7-2|TRBJ1-6
CASSQQGYNSPLHF
TGTGCCAGCAGCCAACAGGGTTATAATTCACCCCTCCACTTT
>NA|TRBD1|TRBV11-2|TRBJ1-1
CASSLRPRQGIEAFF
TGTGCCAGCAGCTTACGTCCCCGACAGGGAATAGAAGCTTTCTTT
>NA|TRBD2|TRBV10-3|TRBJ2-3
CASHTSGSGPQYF
TGTGCCAGCCACACTAGCGGGAGCGGCCCGCAGTATTTT
>NA|TRBD2|TRBV5-1|TRBJ2-5
CASSLVGGLAGAGETQYF
TGCGCCAGCAGCTTGGTTGGTGGACTAGCGGGGGCGGGAGAGACCCAGTACTTC
>NA|NA|TRBV7-9|TRBJ2-7
CASSPIQGLGEQYF
TGTGCCAGCAGCCCAATTCAGGGATTGGGGGAGCAGTACTTC
>NA|TRBD1|TRBV5-1|TRBJ2-7
CATRRGTGSYEQYF
TGCGCCACCCGACGGGGGACAGGGTCCTACGAGCAGTACTTC
>NA|NA|TRBV18|TRBJ1-4
CASSPPHTGEKLFF
TGTGCCAGCTCGCCTCCACACACAGGTGAAAAACTGTTTTTT
>NA|NA|TRBV21-1|TRBJ1-4
CASSPLRGKLFF
TGTGCCAGCAGCCCTCTTAGGGGAAAACTGTTTTTT
>NA|TRBD2|TRBV9|TRBJ2-3
CASKRTSSTDTQYF
TGTGCCAGCAAGAGGACTAGCTCCACAGATACGCAGTATTTT
>NA|NA|TRBV5-5|TRBJ2-3
CASSLGRGTDTQYF
TGTGCCAGCAGCTTGGGGCGGGGCACAGATACGCAGTATTTT
>once|NA|TRBV7-2|TRBJ2-2
CASSPGWNTGELFF
TGTGCCAGCAGCCCAGGATGGAACACCGGGGAGCTGTTTTTT
>NA|TRBD2|TRBV29-1|TRBJ2-1
CSVDADLGGSSYNEQFF
TGCAGCGTTGATGCAGACCTTGGCGGGAGCTCCTACAATGAGCAGTTCTTC
>NA|TRBD2|TRBV19|TRBJ2-5
CASRGGLAGGGETQYF
TGTGCCAGTAGGGGGGGGCTAGCGGGAGGAGGAGAGACCCAGTACTTC
>NA|NA|TRBV5-4|TRBJ1-1
CASSLIGAGSEAFF
TGTGCCAGCAGCTTGATAGGGGCAGGCTCTGAAGCTTTCTTT
>NA|NA|TRBV6-5|TRBJ1-1
CASSITDPNTEAFF
TGTGCCAGCAGTATAACAGACCCGAACACTGAAGCTTTCTTT
>NA|NA|TRBV30|TRBJ1-4
CAWSADRSGKLFF
TGTGCCTGGAGTGCGGACAGATCGGGAAAACTGTTTTTT
>NA|NA|TRBV14|TRBJ1-2
CASSQGGQNYGYTF
TGTGCCAGCAGCCAAGGGGGCCAGAACTATGGCTACACCTTC
>NA|TRBD1|TRBV2|TRBJ1-1
CASSLDRGTEAFF
TGTGCCAGCAGTCTCGACAGGGGGACTGAAGCTTTCTTT
>few|TRBD1|TRBV10-3|TRBJ2-2
CAISDGTANTGELFF
TGTGCCATCAGTGACGGGACAGCGAACACCGGGGAGCTGTTTTTT
>NA|NA|TRBV7-3|TRBJ1-1
CASSQTRATGAFF
TGTGCCAGCAGTCAAACGCGGGCGACGGGAGCTTTCTTT
>NA|NA|TRBV5-4|TRBJ1-2
CASSFGEAIGYGYTF
TGTGCCAGCAGCTTTGGAGAGGCTATAGGTTATGGCTACACCTTC
>NA|NA|TRBV7-6|TRBJ2-1
CASSLEGTKGEQFF
TGTGCCAGCAGCTTAGAAGGGACAAAGGGTGAGCAGTTCTTC
>NA|NA|TRBV15|TRBJ1-2
CATSRVQDIYGYTF
TGTGCCACCAGCAGAGTACAGGACATCTATGGCTACACCTTC
>NA|NA|TRBV19|TRBJ1-5
CASMGRNQPQHF
TGTGCCAGTATGGGGAGGAATCAGCCCCAGCATTTT
>NA|NA|TRBV29-1|TRBJ1-2
CSGQQGNGYTF
TGCAGCGGCCAACAGGGTAATGGCTACACCTTC
>NA|TRBD2|TRBV15|TRBJ2-5
CATSTRRGGGIGETLYF
TGTGCCACCAGCACCCGACGGGGGGGAGGAATCGGGGAGACCCTGTACTTC
>NA|TRBD1|TRBV6-2/TRBV6-3|TRBJ1-1
CASRYQGATPNTEAFF
TGTGCCAGCAGGTACCAGGGGGCGACCCCCAACACTGAAGCTTTCTTT
>few|TRBD1|TRBV29-1|TRBJ2-7
CSAAYRDRVSYEQYF
TGCAGCGCTGCGTACCGGGACAGGGTATCCTACGAGCAGTACTTC
>NA|TRBD2|TRBV19|TRBJ2-1
CASALASGRNEQFF
TGTGCCAGTGCCCTGGCTAGCGGGAGGAATGAGCAGTTCTTC
>NA|TRBD1|TRBV5-8|TRBJ1-5
CASSLGPRDRLNQPQHF
TGTGCCAGCAGCTTGGGGCCCCGGGACAGGCTCAATCAGCCCCAGCATTTT
>NA|NA|TRBV3-1/TRBV3-2|TRBJ2-2
CASSQETAGGELFF
TGTGCCAGCAGCCAAGAAACAGCGGGCGGGGAGCTGTTTTTT
>NA|TRBD1|TRBV5-1|TRBJ1-1
CASSLDSRGFGVNTEAFF
TGCGCCAGCAGCCTTGACTCCAGGGGGTTTGGGGTGAACACTGAAGCTTTCTTT
>NA|TRBD2|TRBV4-3|TRBJ2-5
CASSLTSGSMRETQYF
TGCGCCAGCAGCCTTACTAGCGGGAGCATGCGAGAGACCCAGTACTTC
>NA|NA|TRBV28|TRBJ2-2
CASRGGGTNTGELFF
TGTGCCAGCAGGGGAGGGGGGACTAACACCGGGGAGCTGTTTTTT
>NA|TRBD1|TRBV6-2/TRBV6-3|TRBJ1-1
CASSYPTLGQTNTEAFF
TGTGCCAGCAGTTACCCAACCCTGGGACAGACGAACACTGAAGCTTTCTTT
>NA|TRBD2|TRBV5-1|TRBJ2-7
CASSLSPLAGVNEQYF
TGCGCCAGCAGCTTGTCCCCACTAGCGGGGGTGAACGAGCAGTACTTC
>NA|NA|TRBV6-5|TRBJ2-1
CASTTGRGHNEQFF
TGTGCCAGCACTACAGGGAGAGGACACAATGAGCAGTTCTTC
>NA|TRBD1|TRBV7-6|TRBJ1-6
CASSPRTGATSYNSPLHF
TGTGCCAGCAGCCCTCGGACAGGGGCGACCTCCTATAATTCACCCCTCCACTTT
>NA|TRBD2|TRBV4-2|TRBJ2-3
CASSQARTSGGAGDTDTQYF
TGTGCCAGCAGCCAGGCCCGGACTAGCGGGGGGGCCGGTGACACAGATACGCAGTATTTT
>NA|TRBD1|TRBV7-6|TRBJ1-4
CASSLVGTGVREKLFF
TGTGCCAGCAGCTTAGTTGGTACAGGGGTACGAGAAAAACTGTTTTTT
>NA|NA|TRBV7-2|TRBJ2-5
CASSLFRGETQYF
TGTGCCAGCAGCTTATTCCGGGGAGAGACCCAGTACTTC
>NA|NA|TRBV30|TRBJ1-2
CAWLARWGQGGFRYGYTF
TGTGCCTGGCTAGCTCGTTGGGGACAAGGGGGATTCCGGTATGGCTACACCTTC
>once|NA|TRBV27|TRBJ2-1
CASSLQGRNEQFF
TGTGCCAGCAGTTTGCAGGGTAGGAATGAGCAGTTCTTC
>NA|NA|TRBV19|TRBJ2-3
CASTPLGEGTDTQYF
TGTGCCAGTACCCCTTTGGGGGAGGGCACAGATACGCAGTATTTT
>NA|NA|TRBV7-2|TRBJ1-2
CASSGGGWDLGYTF
TGTGCCAGCAGCGGGGGGGGATGGGACTTGGGCTACACCTTC